The 9 T cell receptor beta chains listed next were all sequenced from one sample in a study of control samples from healthy donors and cancer patients. The table came from immunoSEQ multiplex PCR; TCRdb's copy has only in-frame clones and leaves some out. The sample contains 150,000 to 180,000 clones, 85% to 95% of which appear only once. The specimen sequenced was blood. The receptor set was obtained from a man aged 50 or older in good health.

V is TRBV7-9 and J is TRBJ1-3, with no clear D. Trimming shortened V by 9 bases and J by 3 bases, and 12 bases separated the two germline ends. CDR1 is SEHNR and CDR2 is FQNEAQ in the germline V gene (reference sequence). The CDR3 contains 13 residues. CDR3 DNA: TGTGCCAGTTGGCGGCGCGGTGGAAACACCATATATTTT. Translating gives CASWRRGGNTIYF.

This chain uses TRBV4-2 with TRBJ2-2; D is unclear. Germline loops: CDR1 LGHNA, CDR2 YNFKEQ. Trimming removed 1 base from V and 4 bases from J, with 4 bases in between. CDR3 length equals 13 residues. As DNA, the CDR3 is TGTGCCAGCAGCCAAGTGGGCACCGGGGAGCTGTTTTTT. It is translated as CASSQVGTGELFF.

The rearrangement links TRBV15 to TRBJ1-5; D gene ambiguous. Germline CDR1 LNHNV, CDR2 YYDKDF (reference sequence). Trimming took off 0 bases at V and 0 bases at J, with 6 bases between the two ends. CDR3 length: 15 amino acids. The CDR3 spells CATSRDPNSNQPQHF. CDR3 nucleotide sequence: TGTGCCACCAGCAGAGATCCGAATAGCAATCAGCCCCAGCATTTT.

The J gene is TRBJ2-7, the V gene TRBV30, with TRBD1 matching 10 bases. The trim removed 5 bases at V and 6 bases at J, leaving 10 bases unmatched. Germline V lookup: CDR1 GTSNPN, CDR2 SVGIG (reference sequence). The CDR3 has 14 residues. The CDR3 sequence is CAWCTGTGACEQYF. The CDR3 nucleotides are TGTGCCTGGTGCACCGGGACAGGGGCTTGCGAGCAGTACTTC.

This clone was found a few times. J is TRBJ2-3 and V is TRBV20-1, with no clear D. Germline CDR1 and CDR2: DFQATT and SNEGSKA (reference sequence). This CDR3 spans 11 amino acids. V was pared by 5 bases and J by 4 bases, with 7 bases between. The CDR3 sequence: CSAVISDTQYF. DNA of the CDR3: TGCAGTGCTGTTATTTCAGATACGCAGTATTTT.

V and J are TRBV18 and TRBJ2-5, with D possibly TRBD2 on 6 matching bases. CDR3 length equals 14 residues. V lost 5 bases, J lost 5 bases, and 15 bases lay in between. The germline gives CDR1 KGHSH, CDR2 LQKENI. DNA of the CDR3: TGTGCCAGCTCAAGGGACGGCCGGGGGGAGACCCAGTACTTC. Its protein product is CASSRDGRGETQYF.

This chain uses TRBV11-2 with TRBJ2-5; perhaps TRBD2 as D (5 bases). Germline-derived CDR1 and CDR2 are SGHAT and FQNNGV. This CDR3 is 17 amino acids long. Trimming removed 3 bases from V and 3 bases from J, with 20 bases in between. The CDR3 bases are TGTGCCAGCAGCTTTCCCCGCGGTGCGGGCAGGAAAGAGACCCAGTACTTC. It encodes CASSFPRGAGRKETQYF.

The chain is built from TRBV9 and TRBJ2-1; TRBD2 matches 10 bases. CDR3 length: 16 amino acids. Germline lookup yields CDR1 SGDLS and CDR2 YYNGEE. V was pared by 0 bases and J by 3 bases, with 3 bases of the junction left unmatched. CDR3 sequence (DNA): TGTGCCAGCAGCGTAGGGGCTAGCGGGAGCTACAATGAGCAGTTCTTC. It specifies CASSVGASGSYNEQFF.

V is TRBV10-1 and J is TRBJ1-2, with D unresolved. V was pared by 0 bases and J by 8 bases, with 16 bases between. Germline V gives CDR1 WNHNN, CDR2 SYGVQD (reference sequence). The CDR3 spans 15 residues. CDR3 sequence reads: CASSESPGAVGGYTF. As DNA, the CDR3 is TGCGCCAGCAGTGAGTCTCCAGGAGCTGTAGGCGGCTACACCTTC.